The T cell receptor beta chain under discussion was sequenced for a study of shared clonotypes between healthy human individuals. About the study: The donors, a couple of women and three men, were aged 18 to 49.

Evenly divided among several immunoSEQ plates was the genomic DNA of each subset. Replicate PCRs for unsorted PBMC used approximately 320 ng DNA (roughly 29,000 T cell genomes). Sequencing was performed with immunoSEQ multiplex PCR; in TCRdb, only in-frame clones are kept and a portion is missing. This table has 450,000 to 650,000 clones, about 80% appearing once. The CDR3 is 13 amino acids. Trimming left V 2 bases short and J 7 bases short, with 13 bases between. The germline gives CDR1 SGHRS, CDR2 YFSETQ. The sequenced sample consisted of PBMCs. The receptor comes from a woman aged 40 to 55 in good health. Some clones in this sample may be carry-over from other donors' samples. The chain has TRBV5-1 and TRBJ2-7; tentatively, D is TRBD2 (6 bases). CDR3 protein: CASSFAGTGEQYF. The CDR3 region has the DNA TGCGCCAGCAGCTTTGCCGGGACTGGGGAGCAGTACTTC.